This entry is about one TCR beta chain. Germline lookup yields CDR1 LNHDA and CDR2 SQIVND (reference sequence). This CDR3 spans 15 amino acids. Deletions cut 10 bases from V and 1 base from J, with 17 bases between. Original data processing: Reference gene primer amplification yielded estimated nucleated cell counts. Sequenced by immunoSEQ multiplex PCR; TCRdb stores in-frame clones only, minus some. V, J and clone size are those of that table, while D and trimming were read from the DNA. The sample records 150,000 or so clones, over 80% being singletons. The data originate from a study of blood T cell repertoires in COVID-19. Study-wide context: Specimens from acute and convalescent COVID-19 originated in the United States, Italy and Spain. Nucleic acid was either cDNA or gDNA, and it came from T cells, B-cell-depleted T cells, or PBMCs.

Sequences were obtained from peripheral blood. This sequence originates from a man older than 75 with acute or convalescent COVID-19. The rearrangement joins TRBV19 to TRBJ1-5; the D is unclear. Here the CDR3 reads CATKGGNPSNQPQHF. In DNA, the CDR3 is TGTGCCACCAAGGGAGGGAACCCCAGCAATCAGCCCCAGCATTTT.